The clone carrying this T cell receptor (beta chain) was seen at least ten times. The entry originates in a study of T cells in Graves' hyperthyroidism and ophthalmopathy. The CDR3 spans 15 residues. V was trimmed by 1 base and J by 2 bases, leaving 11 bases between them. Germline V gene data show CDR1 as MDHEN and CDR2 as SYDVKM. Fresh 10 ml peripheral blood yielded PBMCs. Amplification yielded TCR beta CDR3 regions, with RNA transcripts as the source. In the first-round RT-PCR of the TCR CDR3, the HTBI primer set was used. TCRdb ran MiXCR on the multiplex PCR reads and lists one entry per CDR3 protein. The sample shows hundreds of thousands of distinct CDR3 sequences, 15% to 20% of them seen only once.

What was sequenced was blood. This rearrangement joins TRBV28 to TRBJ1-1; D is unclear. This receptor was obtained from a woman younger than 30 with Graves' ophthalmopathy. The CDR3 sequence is CASSLLGEVNTEAFF. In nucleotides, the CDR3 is TGTGCCAGCAGTTTATTGGGTGAGGTAAACACTGAAGCTTTCTTT.